Detailed here is one T cell receptor beta chain. This clone occurred once. Its antigen is unknown. Base qualities were left out, and no much larger clone turns up one base away. V and J are trimmed by 3 bases and 5 bases, and the gene matches miss 1 base of the junction. The CDR3 numbers 15 residues from cysteine through phenylalanine. Left in the record is the CDR3 DNA by itself, 45 bases read in frame from the first base. Sequences SGHDT (CDR1) and YYEEEE (CDR2) are obtained from the germline V gene. These data originate in a study of blood T cell repertoires in COVID-19 (TCRdb year 2020). Describing the broader study: The collaborator samples originated in the United States, Italy and Spain and spanned the acute and convalescent phases of COVID-19. The prospective study material was composed of cDNA or gDNA derived from T cells, B-cell-depleted T cells, or PBMCs. The dataset comprised deeply sampled blood TCRbeta repertoires from subjects exposed to, actively infected with, or recovered from COVID-19. The repertoires were made available in a free public database intended to serve as a resource for research on the immune response to SARS-CoV-2. Samples were obtained from the ongoing ImmuneRACE study (first 160 participants) and from about 1,300 subjects provided by 6 global collaborators. Nearly every sample came with metadata listing a de-identified subject ID, COVID-19 status, age in years and sex. HLA class I and class II types, where available, came from metadata supplied by the sample provider rather than from assay-based typing. Overall study results and their limits: The amount of clinical and demographic metadata varied by source and participant and was provided uncurated.

Samples from volunteer blood donors who had recovered from COVID-19 were contributed by a second Seattle source. Whole blood was collected in K2EDTA tubes by collaborating institutions according to the institutions' own protocols. For TCRbeta analysis, collaborators shipped samples as frozen whole blood, isolated PBMCs, or DNA extracted from either of those sample types. The immunoSEQ Assay, a bias-controlled multiplex PCR, was used to amplify TCRbeta CDR3 regions from genomic DNA. In the source study's methods: The number of nucleated cells in each sample was estimated from the amplification of reference gene primers within the assay. To quantify the absolute abundance of each unique TCRbeta CDR3 rearrangement, sequence reads were collapsed and filtered. For each sample, productive Simpson clonality was calculated by taking the square root of Simpson's diversity index across productive rearrangements. The source is immuneACCESS, and TCRdb retained only in-frame sequences with V and J called. Part of the clones is not carried over; for the studies checked, unresolved V genes explain less than half of this, and the remainder is unexplained. From that table come the V and J calls and clone size; the DNA was used to work out D and trimming. This sample lists 100,000 to 120,000 clones; about 88% were detected once. The ten largest clones represent 8% to 8.5% of the sample.

This sequence was found in a woman in her 70s who had recovered from COVID-19. The sample was peripheral blood. In this chain, TRBV5-6 is recombined with TRBJ2-1, and 14 junctional nucleotides match TRBD2. The DNA reads TGTGCCAGCAGCTCGGGACTAGCGGGGGACAATGAGCAGTTCTTC. Translated, it gives CASSSGLAGDNEQFF. Supplemented by the reference TRBV5-6 and TRBJ2-1 proteins around the CDR3, the complete variable domain is DAGVTQSPTHLIKTRGQQVTLRCSPKSGHDTVSWYQQALGQGPQFIFQYYEEEERQRGNFPDRFSGHQFPNYSSELNVNALLLGDSALYLCASSSGLAGDNEQFFGPGTRLTVL.